The 18 T cell receptor beta chains below were found in one sample sequenced in a study of blood T cell repertoires in COVID-19. This table comes from immunoSEQ multiplex PCR, and its TCRdb copy is limited to in-frame clones, with some not included. In the table there are under 250,000 clones, around 84% of which are singletons. The source material was PBMCs or T cells enriched from blood (not recorded which). Receptors were obtained from a man younger than 40 with acute COVID-19.

This chain connects TRBV30 to TRBJ1-1; D perhaps matches TRBD1 (5 bases). CDR1 and CDR2 (germline): GTSNPN, SVGIG (reference sequence). With 3 bases removed from V and 1 base from J, the gap between germline ends came to 15 bases. The length of the CDR3 is 15 residues. CDR3 sequence: CAWRPSGGGNTEAFF. As DNA, the CDR3 is TGTGCCTGGAGGCCCTCCGGGGGGGGGAACACTGAAGCTTTCTTT.

The chain recombines TRBV18 with TRBJ2-7; maybe TRBD1 (6 bases). Per the germline V gene, CDR1 is KGHSH and CDR2 is LQKENI. The CDR3 runs 15 residues. Trimming cost V 1 base and J 5 bases, with 15 bases left between them. CDR3 nucleotide sequence: TGTGCCAGCTCACCACGGGGCAGGGGAGAGGACGAGCAGTACTTC. Amino acid sequence: CASSPRGRGEDEQYF.

The rearrangement joins TRBV3-1 (or the pseudogene TRBV3-2) to TRBJ2-2; 11 nucleotides match TRBD2. This CDR3 comprises 16 residues. CDR1 and CDR2 (germline): LGHDT, YNNKEL (reference sequence). After removal of 4 bases from V and 7 bases from J, the junction contained 8 bases not matched to a gene. CDR3 protein: CASSRVGTSGHGELFF. CDR3 bases: TGTGCCAGCAGCCGCGTCGGGACTAGCGGTCACGGGGAGCTGTTTTTT.

The V and J genes are TRBV28 and TRBJ2-2; D gene uncertain. V lost 7 bases, J lost 1 base, and 7 bases lay in between. There are 13 residues in the CDR3. Germline CDR1 and CDR2: MDHEN and SYDVKM. The CDR3 sequence is CASIELNTGELFF. The CDR3 DNA sequence: TGTGCCAGCATCGAACTGAACACCGGGGAGCTGTTTTTT.

The chain employs TRBV2 and TRBJ2-1; 13 bases align to TRBD2. This CDR3 contains 13 residues. In germline, CDR1 is SNHLY, CDR2 FYNNEI. V lost 11 bases to trimming and J lost 8 bases; unmatched junction nucleotides: 6. The CDR3 region has the DNA TGTGCCGGAAGACTAGCGGGGGGCGATGAGCAGTTCTTC. Protein sequence: CAGRLAGGDEQFF.

The gene calls are TRBV13 and TRBJ2-3; D not certain. The CDR3 contains 12 residues. From germline, CDR1 is PRHDT and CDR2 FYEKMQ (reference sequence). The V end was cut by 5 bases, the J end by 2 bases, with 5 bases between. DNA for the CDR3: TGTGCCAGCAGCCCTTTCACAGATACGCAGTATTTT. Residues: CASSPFTDTQYF.

This clone was observed once. The rearrangement uses TRBV20-1 and TRBJ1-1, with a weak D call TRBD1 (5 bases). CDR3 length: 10 amino acids. The V end was cut by 6 bases, the J end by 8 bases, with 10 bases between. Per germline, CDR1 DFQATT and CDR2 SNEGSKA (reference sequence). CDR3 sequence: CSAEGLEAFF. CDR3 in DNA: TGCAGTGCGGAGGGGCTCGAAGCTTTCTTT.

This clone was detected only once. The genes are TRBV20-1 and TRBJ2-3; 7 positions match TRBD2. V shed 7 bases, J shed 7 bases, and the junction held 5 bases outside the gene matches. The germline CDR1 and CDR2 sequences are DFQATT and SNEGSKA (reference sequence). This CDR3 region has 11 residues. The CDR3: CSVSLAHTQYF. In nucleotides, the CDR3 is TGCAGTGTTTCACTAGCGCATACGCAGTATTTT.

The chain couples TRBV5-1 to TRBJ2-3; D not certain. Per the germline V gene, CDR1 is SGHRS and CDR2 is YFSETQ. V lost 4 bases, J lost 5 bases, and 8 bases lay in between. The CDR3 covers 12 residues. The CDR3 reads CASSEMRDTQYF. Here the CDR3 DNA reads TGCGCCAGCAGCGAGATGCGAGATACGCAGTATTTT.

The chain combines TRBV13 with TRBJ2-5; D gene uncertain. The CDR3 spans 12 residues. Germline CDR1 PRHDT, CDR2 FYEKMQ (reference sequence). Trimming took off 4 bases at V and 2 bases at J, with 5 bases between the two ends. CDR3 in amino acids: CASSSNQETQYF. CDR3 DNA: TGTGCCAGCAGCTCAAATCAAGAGACCCAGTACTTC.

This rearrangement joins TRBV11-3 to TRBJ1-1; D is possibly TRBD1 (5 bases). The ends were cut back, 5 bases at V and 1 base at J, with 14 bases in the middle. This CDR3 comprises 15 residues. Germline V gene lookup returns CDR1 SGHNT and CDR2 YENEEA. The chain's CDR3 is CASSIGAGGNTEAFF. CDR3 nucleotide sequence: TGTGCCAGCAGCATCGGGGCCGGGGGGAACACTGAAGCTTTCTTT.

The gene calls are TRBV5-1 and TRBJ1-2; 7 nucleotides match TRBD1. Per germline, CDR1 SGHRS and CDR2 YFSETQ. The CDR3 consists of 17 residues. Trimming at V came to 4 bases and at J to 0 bases, leaving 12 bases not matched to a gene. The CDR3 region is CASSRYPRQGANYGYTF. For the CDR3, the DNA is TGCGCCAGCAGCCGATATCCGAGACAGGGAGCTAACTATGGCTACACCTTC.

V usage is TRBV6-1 and J usage is TRBJ1-2, with 9 nucleotides matching TRBD1. Per germline, CDR1 MNHNS and CDR2 SASEGT. The CDR3 has 18 residues. V trimming: 1 base; J trimming: 0 bases; junction bases outside the gene matches: 9. CDR3 coding DNA: TGTGCCAGCAGTGAAGTTGGGGGACAGGGTAAACCTAACTATGGCTACACCTTC. Protein product: CASSEVGGQGKPNYGYTF.

This chain uses TRBV9 with TRBJ2-7; 7 nucleotides line up with TRBD1. The trim removed 0 bases at V and 4 bases at J, leaving 4 bases unmatched. The germline V gene has CDR1 SGDLS and CDR2 YYNGEE. There are 14 residues in the CDR3. The chain's CDR3 is CASSVGKGAYEQYF. Written as DNA, the CDR3 is TGTGCCAGCAGCGTAGGAAAGGGGGCGTACGAGCAGTACTTC.

The chain employs TRBV5-1 and TRBJ2-2; D perhaps matches TRBD1 (6 bases). The CDR3 runs to 15 residues. With 4 bases removed from V and 1 base from J, the gap between germline ends came to 11 bases. Germline V gene data show CDR1 as SGHRS and CDR2 as YFSETQ. CDR3 sequence: CASSPQTGNTGELFF. The DNA for the CDR3 is TGCGCCAGCAGCCCACAGACAGGGAACACCGGGGAGCTGTTTTTT.

This chain uses TRBV5-1 with TRBJ1-2, with D unresolved. Germline loops: CDR1 SGHRS, CDR2 YFSETQ. The V gene lost 0 bases and the J gene lost 3 bases, with 9 bases spanning the gap. The CDR3 spans 14 residues. For the CDR3, the DNA is TGCGCCAGCAGCTTGGGGTTGGCCGACTATGGCTACACCTTC. This encodes CASSLGLADYGYTF.

This clone was seen a single time. The rearrangement links TRBV21-1 to TRBJ2-7; TRBD1 is taken as the D call from the table, unchecked against the DNA. TRBV21-1 is a documented pseudogene. The CDR3 consists of 16 residues. Here the CDR3 DNA reads TGTGCCAGCAGCAAAGGGCTGGAGACAGGGATATACGAGCAGTACTTC. Amino acids: CASSKGLETGIYEQYF.

This rearrangement joins TRBV9 to TRBJ1-4; TRBD1 is a possible D gene (6 bases). Germline CDR1 and CDR2: SGDLS and YYNGEE. V gave up 4 bases and J gave up 0 bases, with 10 bases separating them. The length of the CDR3 is 15 residues. The CDR3 loop reads CASSQQGATNEKLFF. The DNA of the CDR3 is TGTGCCAGCAGCCAACAGGGTGCAACTAATGAAAAACTGTTTTTT.